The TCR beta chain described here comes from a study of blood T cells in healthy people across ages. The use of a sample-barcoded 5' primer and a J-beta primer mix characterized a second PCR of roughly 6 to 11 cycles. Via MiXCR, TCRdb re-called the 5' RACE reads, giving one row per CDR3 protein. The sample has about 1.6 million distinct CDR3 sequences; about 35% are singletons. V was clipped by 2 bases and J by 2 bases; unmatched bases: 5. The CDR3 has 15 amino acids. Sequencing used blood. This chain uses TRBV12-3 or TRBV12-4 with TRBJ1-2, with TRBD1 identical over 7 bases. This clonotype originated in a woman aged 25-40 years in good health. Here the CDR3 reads CASSLLQGENYGYTF. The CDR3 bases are TGTGCCAGCAGTTTACTCCAGGGGGAGAACTATGGCTACACCTTC.